This T cell receptor beta chain is from a study of monozygotic twins with inflammatory bowel disease. The authors isolated total RNA from whole blood without sorting T cells. CDR1 SGHRS and CDR2 YFSETQ come from the germline V gene. The CDR3 extends over 13 amino acids. With eight separate reactions per sample, the authors made cDNA. Each UMI harboured a 6-nucleotide sample barcode and was appended via template switching. TCRdb reanalyzed the 5' RACE reads and collapses them to one entry per CDR3 protein, without DNA. Its listing shows about 43,000 distinct CDR3 sequences. V is TRBV5-1 and J is TRBJ1-3; the D gene TCRdb calls, TRBD1, cannot be checked with no DNA. The sample taken for sequencing was blood. This TCR came from a human donor with ulcerative colitis or Crohn's disease, or a healthy co-twin of an affected twin (not recorded which). CDR3 residues: CASASGSGNTIYF.